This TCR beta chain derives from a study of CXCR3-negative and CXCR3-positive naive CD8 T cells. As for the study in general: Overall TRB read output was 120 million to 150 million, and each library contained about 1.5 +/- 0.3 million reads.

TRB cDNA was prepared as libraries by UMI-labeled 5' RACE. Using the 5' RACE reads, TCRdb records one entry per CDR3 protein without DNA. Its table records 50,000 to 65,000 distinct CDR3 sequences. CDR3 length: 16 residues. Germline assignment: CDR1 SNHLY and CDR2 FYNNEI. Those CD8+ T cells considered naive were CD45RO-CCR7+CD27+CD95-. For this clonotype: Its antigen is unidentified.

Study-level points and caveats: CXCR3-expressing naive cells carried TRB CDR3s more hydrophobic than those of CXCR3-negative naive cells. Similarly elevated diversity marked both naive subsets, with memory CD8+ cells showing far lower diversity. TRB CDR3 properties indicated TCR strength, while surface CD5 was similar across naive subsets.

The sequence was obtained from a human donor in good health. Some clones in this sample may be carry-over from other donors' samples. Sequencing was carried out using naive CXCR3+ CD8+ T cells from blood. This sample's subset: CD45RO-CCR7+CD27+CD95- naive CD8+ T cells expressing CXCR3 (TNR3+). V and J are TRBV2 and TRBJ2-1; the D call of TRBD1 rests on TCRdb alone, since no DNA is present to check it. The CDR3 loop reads CASSDPRQGVDNEQFF.